This T cell receptor beta chain emerged from a study of technical replicates of blood from a few donors. Repertoires were generated with immunoSEQ multiplex PCR, while TCRdb's copy carries only in-frame clones and drops some. The sample lists 65,000 to 85,000 clones, approximately 96% occurring once. The sample consisted of T cells isolated from PBMCs. The TCR originated in a human donor in good health.

DNA of the CDR3: TGCGCCAGCAGCCAAGAAAGCATAGTTTTCTACGAGCAGTACTTC. This codes for CASSQESIVFYEQYF. J is TRBJ2-7 and V is TRBV4-1; D ambiguous. Germline assignment: CDR1 MGHRA and CDR2 YSYEKL. V was pared by 0 bases and J by 3 bases, with 12 bases between. This CDR3 contains 15 residues.